Each of the 7 T cell receptor beta chains below was sequenced from the same sample in a study of T cell repertoires in cytomegalovirus infection. TCRdb used MiXCR to reprocess the reads, holding one entry per CDR3 protein. Of 150,000 to 200,000 distinct CDR3 sequences in the sample, about a sixth are singletons; the top ten hold about 19%. Source material: CD8+ T cells from PBMCs. These receptors were collected from a human donor in good health (CMV status not recorded). Some clones in this sample may be carry-over from other donors' samples.

The sample holds a few counts of this clonotype. The chain is built from TRBV4-2 and TRBJ1-2; 7 bases fit TRBD1. CDR1 LGHNA and CDR2 YNFKEQ come from the germline V gene. The ends lost 1 base at V and 7 bases at J; junction bases unmatched: 12. This CDR3 has 16 residues. CDR3 loop: CASSQVNRGVEGGYTF. The CDR3 bases are TGTGCCAGCAGCCAAGTGAACAGGGGAGTTGAGGGTGGCTACACCTTC.

This chain links TRBV20-1 with TRBJ1-5, with unresolved D. There are 16 residues in the CDR3. V dropped 0 bases and J dropped 0 bases, with 12 bases sitting between them. CDR1 is DFQATT, CDR2 SNEGSKA, per germline (reference sequence). The CDR3 DNA is TGCAGTGCTAGAGACATAACGGCGGATAGCAATCAGCCCCAGCATTTT. As protein: CSARDITADSNQPQHF.

This clonotype has a handful of counts. V and J are TRBV7-9 and TRBJ2-7, with 9 positions matching TRBD1. The ends lost 7 bases at V and 4 bases at J; junction bases unmatched: 11. The germline V gene has CDR1 SEHNR and CDR2 FQNEAQ (reference sequence). The CDR3 has 15 amino acids. The CDR3 region is CASTSRDRALYEQYF. The CDR3 region has the DNA TGTGCCAGCACCAGCCGGGACAGGGCCCTTTACGAGCAGTACTTC.

The gene calls are TRBV7-2 and TRBJ1-1; TRBD1 aligns across 7 bases. V lost 4 bases, J lost 3 bases, and 8 bases stayed unmatched. Germline-derived CDR1 and CDR2 are SGHTA and FQGNSA. The CDR3 length is 15 residues. CDR3 nucleotides: TGTGCCAGCAGCTCAAGGGGACAGATGGACACTGAAGCTTTCTTT. The encoded protein is CASSSRGQMDTEAFF.

On this clonotype itself: The junction shows a germline mismatch at one end, possibly a read error. This chain joins TRBV6-5 and TRBJ1-2; D gene ambiguous. CDR3 size: 15 residues. Germline CDR1 reads MNHEY; CDR2 reads SVGAGI. The CDR3 nucleotides are TGTGCCAGCAGTTTACTCGAGTCAGCGCTCTATGGCTACTCCTTC. Amino acid sequence: CASSLLESALYGYSF.

As DNA, the CDR3 is TGTGCCAGCAGCCGTTTCCTAGCGGGAGTCCGGGCCGGGGAGCTGTTTTTT. This gives the protein CASSRFLAGVRAGELFF. The V gene is TRBV7-2, the J gene TRBJ2-2; 10 bases are shared with TRBD2. The CDR3 has 17 amino acids. Per the germline V gene, CDR1 is SGHTA and CDR2 is FQGNSA. After removal of 5 bases from V and 6 bases from J, the junction contained 12 bases not matched to a gene.

There are many counts of this clonotype. The chain uses TRBV7-8 and TRBJ2-1, with D tentatively TRBD1 (6 bases). This CDR3 is built from 14 residues. Trimming stripped 5 bases from V and 7 bases from J, with 15 bases between. Germline CDR1 is SGHVS and CDR2 is FQNEAQ. The CDR3, as DNA: TGTGCCAGCAGCGGAAGACAGGAACCAAATGAGCAGTTCTTC. Its protein product is CASSGRQEPNEQFF. The full variable domain, rest sourced from reference TRBV7-8 and TRBJ2-1, is GAGVSQSPRYKVAKRGQDVALRCDPISGHVSLFWYQQALGQGPEFLTYFQNEAQLDKSGLPSDRFFAERPEGSVSTLKIQRTQQEDSAVYLCASSGRQEPNEQFFGPGTRLTVL.